This entry lists 2 T cell receptor beta chains sequenced from one sample in a study of blood T cell repertoires in COVID-19 (dated by TCRdb to 2019 to 2021). To prepare the library, the immunoSEQ multiplex PCR assay was applied. In its TCRdb copy, this immuneACCESS table keeps in-frame sequences only and misses some clones. Where compared with another copy, unresolved V genes explain less than half of these, and the others have no known cause. This sample has 85,000 to 130,000 clones in its table, and about 89% of those were observed once. The ten biggest clones cover about 15% of the sample. The specimen sequenced was peripheral blood. Every receptor here comes from a man in his forties or fifties with acute or convalescent COVID-19.

This chain joins TRBV5-4 and TRBJ2-7; TRBD2 is a possible D gene (5 bases). This CDR3 comprises 11 residues. Between the trimmed V and J ends, which lost 5 bases and 9 bases, there was a span of 12 bases. The germline CDR1 and CDR2 sequences are SGHNT and YYREEE (reference sequence). CDR3 protein: CASSDGRGQYF. As DNA, the CDR3 is TGTGCCAGCAGTGACGGACGGGGGCAGTACTTC.

This clone appeared a single time. The chain combines TRBV30 with TRBJ2-1, with 7 bases matching TRBD2. The CDR3 extends over 13 amino acids. J was trimmed by 2 bases and V by 6 bases; bases with no gene match: 4. Germline CDR1 reads GTSNPN; CDR2 reads SVGIG (reference sequence). The CDR3 coding sequence is TGTGCCTGCCAGCGGGACCCCTACAATGAGCAGTTCTTC. Amino acid sequence: CACQRDPYNEQFF.